Listed here are 31 T cell receptor beta chains from one sample, sequenced in a study of cytomegalovirus exposure and HLA in healthy donors. Libraries were prepared by immunoSEQ multiplex PCR; TCRdb keeps only in-frame clonotypes and omits some of them. Of 130,000 or so clones in the sample, about 91% were seen once. The sequencing sample was made of PBMCs. The receptors here all came from a woman under 30 in good health and CMV-seropositive.

The V call is TRBV7-9, the J call TRBJ1-1; D might be TRBD1 (5 bases). The CDR3 runs to 13 residues. Germline CDR1 SEHNR, CDR2 FQNEAQ (reference sequence). Trimming cost V 2 bases and J 1 base, with 5 bases left between them. The CDR3: CASSLQGNTEAFF. For the CDR3, the DNA is TGTGCCAGCAGCTTACAGGGGAACACTGAAGCTTTCTTT.

The gene calls are TRBV30 and TRBJ1-3, with 10 bases lining up with TRBD1. Germline-derived CDR1 and CDR2 are GTSNPN and SVGIG (reference sequence). CDR3 length equals 15 residues. J was trimmed by 7 bases and V by 2 bases; bases with no gene match: 8. Here the CDR3 DNA reads TGTGCCTGGAGTCGTCCTCCGGGACAGGGGAACACCATATATTTT. It codes for CAWSRPPGQGNTIYF.

The genes are TRBV2 and TRBJ1-2, with D unclear. Germline V gene data show CDR1 as SNHLY and CDR2 as FYNNEI. The CDR3 runs to 14 residues. V lost 4 bases and J 2 bases, leaving 11 bases between the germline ends. The CDR3 DNA reads as TGTGCCAGCAGTGGGTTAGATCTAAACTATGGCTACACCTTC. Amino acids: CASSGLDLNYGYTF. Complete variable domain (other parts from reference TRBV2 and TRBJ1-2): EPEVTQTPSHQVTQMGQEVILRCVPISNHLYFYWYRQILGQKVEFLVSFYNNEISEKSEIFDDQFSVERPDGSNFTLKIRSTKLEDSAMYFCASSGLDLNYGYTFGSGTRLTVV.

V usage is TRBV29-1 and J usage is TRBJ1-2; D unclear. The CDR3 has 12 residues. V lost 0 bases, J lost 8 bases, and 10 bases lay in between. Germline CDR1 reads SQVTM; CDR2 reads ANQGSEA. The CDR3 nucleotides are TGCAGCGTTGAAGATCGAGCACCCGGCTACACCTTC. Protein product: CSVEDRAPGYTF.

The chain has TRBV18 and TRBJ1-6, with D uncertain. Germline CDR1 is KGHSH and CDR2 is LQKENI. The CDR3 sequence is 15 residues long. Trimming pared 3 bases from V and 9 bases from J, leaving 15 bases between. CDR3 nucleotides: TGTGCCAGCTCACCCGGGGATGGTGGTATTTCACCCCTCCACTTT. It encodes CASSPGDGGISPLHF.

The rearrangement links TRBV30 to TRBJ1-5; 10 bases align to TRBD1. Germline CDR1 and CDR2: GTSNPN and SVGIG (reference sequence). The CDR3 extends over 17 amino acids. The junction had 9 bases not matched to a gene; V was cut back by 0 bases and J by 4 bases. The CDR3 sequence is CAWSVDRGQGGNQPQHF. The CDR3 DNA reads as TGTGCCTGGAGTGTTGACAGGGGGCAGGGAGGAAATCAGCCCCAGCATTTT.

The rearrangement joins TRBV9 to TRBJ1-1; D is perhaps TRBD1 (6 bases). V lost 1 base and J 5 bases, leaving 9 bases between the germline ends. Germline V gives CDR1 SGDLS, CDR2 YYNGEE. CDR3 length: 13 residues. The DNA for the CDR3 is TGTGCCAGCAGCGTACAAGGGGGAACTGAAGCTTTCTTT. Translating it yields CASSVQGGTEAFF.

The V and J genes are TRBV18 and TRBJ1-3; perhaps TRBD1 as D (6 bases). The V and J ends lost 3 bases and 2 bases respectively, with 11 bases between them. CDR3 length: 15 amino acids. Per germline, CDR1 KGHSH and CDR2 LQKENI. The CDR3 here is CASSPGRGAGNTIYF. The CDR3 bases are TGTGCCAGCTCACCGGGCAGGGGAGCTGGAAACACCATATATTTT.

The gene calls are TRBV9 and TRBJ1-2, with a tentative D call TRBD1 (5 bases). This CDR3 region has 13 residues. Trimming pared 4 bases from V and 7 bases from J, leaving 14 bases between. Germline CDR1 is SGDLS and CDR2 is YYNGEE. The CDR3 loop reads CASSSTQGGGYTF. The CDR3 coding sequence is TGTGCCAGCAGCTCGACGCAGGGTGGTGGCTACACCTTC.

The CDR3: CASSSVPHEKLFF. The DNA for the CDR3 is TGCGCCAGCAGTTCAGTCCCCCATGAAAAACTGTTTTTT. J is TRBJ1-4 and V is TRBV5-1, with D hard to call. CDR1 is SGHRS and CDR2 is YFSETQ in the germline V gene. The CDR3 is 13 amino acids. V lost 5 bases and J lost 6, with 11 bases in between.

This clone appeared once. The chain carries TRBV10-2 and TRBJ1-5, with D possibly TRBD1 on 5 matching bases. Germline V gene data show CDR1 as WSHSY and CDR2 as SAAADI. V was trimmed by 8 bases and J by 7 bases, leaving 12 bases between them. There are 12 residues in the CDR3. CDR3 sequence (DNA): TGCGCCAGCGGCGACAGCGACCAGCCCCAGCATTTT. Residues: CASGDSDQPQHF.

The gene calls are TRBV2 and TRBJ1-5, with D tentatively TRBD1 (5 bases). This CDR3 comprises 16 residues. CDR1 is SNHLY and CDR2 is FYNNEI in the germline V gene. V was clipped by 5 bases and J by 4 bases, with 18 bases between them. The CDR3 loop is CASSPRAWAGNQPQHF. The CDR3, as DNA: TGTGCCAGCAGTCCCAGGGCGTGGGCTGGGAATCAGCCCCAGCATTTT.

The chain has TRBV28 and TRBJ2-1; TRBD1 aligns across 9 bases. CDR1 is MDHEN and CDR2 is SYDVKM in the germline V gene. The CDR3 loop spans 15 amino acids. Germline trimming cut 6 bases from V and 3 bases from J; bases unmatched to any gene: 6. The CDR3 coding sequence is TGTGCCAGCAGCCACAGGGGGCAGGGCTACAATGAGCAGTTCTTC. Translating gives CASSHRGQGYNEQFF. The full variable domain, with the rest looked up from reference TRBV28 and TRBJ2-1, is DVKVTQSSRYLVKRTGEKVFLECVQDMDHENMFWYRQDPGLGLRLIYFSYDVKMKEKGDIPEGYSVSREKKERFSLILESASTNQTSMYLCASSHRGQGYNEQFFGPGTRLTVL.

This clone was seen a single time. J is TRBJ2-7 and V is TRBV4-1; 7 nucleotides align to TRBD1. After removal of 0 bases from V and 2 bases from J, the junction contained 4 bases not matched to a gene. Germline V CDR1 and CDR2: MGHRA, YSYEKL. The CDR3 runs 15 residues. For the CDR3, the DNA is TGCGCCAGCAGCCAAGAGGGGACAGAAGCCTACGAGCAGTACTTC. Protein product: CASSQEGTEAYEQYF.

This clone was recorded once. The chain has TRBV2 and TRBJ2-5; TRBD1 might be the D (6 bases). The length of the CDR3 is 18 residues. The germline gives CDR1 SNHLY, CDR2 FYNNEI. The V and J ends lost 6 bases and 1 base respectively, with 24 bases between them. CDR3 loop: CASSKKRTAQSFQETQYF. The CDR3 nucleotides are TGTGCCAGCAGCAAAAAAAGGACAGCCCAAAGCTTCCAAGAGACCCAGTACTTC. Together with reference TRBV2 and TRBJ2-5, the CDR3 gives the full variable domain: EPEVTQTPSHQVTQMGQEVILRCVPISNHLYFYWYRQILGQKVEFLVSFYNNEISEKSEIFDDQFSVERPDGSNFTLKIRSTKLEDSAMYFCASSKKRTAQSFQETQYFGPGTRLLVL.

This chain connects TRBV4-2 to TRBJ1-1; D unresolved. Trimming took 3 bases from V and 1 from J, leaving 12 bases between them. The CDR3 length is 15 residues. Germline values: CDR1 LGHNA, CDR2 YNFKEQ. The CDR3 bases are TGTGCCAGCAGCCAGGAGGGCAGCAAGAACACTGAAGCTTTCTTT. Its translation is CASSQEGSKNTEAFF.

V usage is TRBV2 and J usage is TRBJ2-1; TRBD2 matches 9 bases. The CDR3 extends over 14 amino acids. The germline V gene has CDR1 SNHLY and CDR2 FYNNEI. Trimming removed 6 bases from V and 9 bases from J; junction bases left unmatched: 9. This CDR3 is CASRSGLAGIEQFF. The CDR3 nucleotides are TGTGCCAGCAGATCGGGGCTAGCGGGGATTGAGCAGTTCTTC.

The chain employs TRBV5-4 and TRBJ2-3; 9 nucleotides match TRBD2. Germline loops: CDR1 SGHNT, CDR2 YYREEE (reference sequence). CDR3 size: 15 residues. Germline trimming cut 6 bases from V and 6 bases from J; bases unmatched to any gene: 11. Here the CDR3 reads CASILAGTSLDTQYF. DNA for the CDR3: TGTGCCAGCATTCTCGCCGGGACTAGCTTGGATACGCAGTATTTT.

The J gene is TRBJ1-2, the V gene TRBV6-5; 7 bases align to TRBD1. Trimming at V came to 6 bases and at J to 8 bases, leaving 9 bases not matched to a gene. The length of the CDR3 is 13 residues. Germline V lookup: CDR1 MNHEY, CDR2 SVGAGI. The CDR3 loop reads CASSLSGGGGYTF. The CDR3 DNA follows: TGTGCCAGCAGCTTGTCAGGGGGTGGGGGCTACACCTTC.

The chain employs TRBV5-4 and TRBJ2-5, with 12 nucleotides matching TRBD2. CDR3 length: 18 residues. The V gene end was trimmed by 4 bases and the J gene end by 5 bases; junction bases not matched to a gene: 15. CDR1 and CDR2 from the germline V gene are SGHNT and YYREEE (reference sequence). Here the CDR3 reads CASSAPSGGAITGETQYF. The CDR3 DNA is TGTGCCAGCAGCGCCCCTAGCGGGGGGGCCATCACGGGGGAGACCCAGTACTTC.

The chain combines TRBV19 with TRBJ2-6, with a possible D match to TRBD2 (5 bases). The CDR3 is made up of 16 amino acids. V was pared by 1 base and J by 0 bases, with 7 bases between. CDR1 and CDR2 (germline): LNHDA, SQIVND (reference sequence). The CDR3 here is CASSIGGSSGANVLTF. The CDR3 region has the DNA TGTGCCAGTAGTATAGGAGGGAGCTCTGGGGCCAACGTCCTGACTTTC. Based on the CDR3 plus reference TRBV19 and TRBJ2-6, the full variable domain is DGGITQSPKYLFRKEGQNVTLSCEQNLNHDAMYWYRQDPGQGLRLIYYSQIVNDFQKGDIAEGYSVSREKKESFPLTVTSAQKNPTAFYLCASSIGGSSGANVLTFGAGSRLTVL.

This chain links TRBV14 with TRBJ1-1; D might be TRBD1 (6 bases). This CDR3 spans 13 amino acids. V was pared by 0 bases and J by 5 bases, with 7 bases between. Germline CDR1 reads SGHDN; CDR2 reads FVKESK. The CDR3 loop reads CASSQDRGTEAFF. CDR3 sequence (DNA): TGTGCCAGCAGCCAAGACAGGGGTACTGAAGCTTTCTTT.

This sequence joins TRBV6-5 and TRBJ1-2, with 10 bases fitting TRBD1. Germline V CDR1 and CDR2: MNHEY, SVGAGI. The CDR3 spans 16 residues. Trimming removed 4 bases from V and 0 bases from J; junction bases left unmatched: 5. CDR3 sequence: CASSSDRGRANYGYTF. The CDR3 DNA sequence: TGTGCCAGCAGTTCCGACAGGGGGCGGGCTAACTATGGCTACACCTTC.

The chain employs TRBV28 and TRBJ1-2, with 10 bases identical to TRBD1. J gave up 10 bases and V 6 bases, and 11 bases lay outside the gene matches. Germline V gives CDR1 MDHEN, CDR2 SYDVKM. This CDR3 spans 14 amino acids. CDR3 loop: CASRPTGQGQDYTF. Here the CDR3 DNA reads TGTGCCAGCAGGCCGACGGGACAGGGGCAGGACTACACCTTC.

The chain couples TRBV20-1 to TRBJ1-2, with unresolved D. The CDR3 covers 11 residues. V was cut by 3 bases and J by 4 bases, with 6 bases left in between. Looked up from germline, CDR1 is DFQATT and CDR2 is SNEGSKA (reference sequence). CDR3 loop: CSASYSYGYTF. CDR3 sequence (DNA): TGCAGTGCTAGTTACAGCTATGGCTACACCTTC.

V gene TRBV7-2 combines with J gene TRBJ2-5; 9 positions match TRBD1. This CDR3 spans 14 amino acids. Germline lookup yields CDR1 SGHTA and CDR2 FQGNSA. J was trimmed by 5 bases and V by 8 bases; bases with no gene match: 9. This chain's CDR3 is CASGRGGQGETQYF. The DNA for the CDR3 is TGTGCCAGCGGCAGGGGGGGACAGGGCGAGACCCAGTACTTC.

The chain is built from TRBV5-1 and TRBJ2-7; 8 bases agree with TRBD2. The CDR3 is 14 residues long. The germline CDR1 and CDR2 sequences are SGHRS and YFSETQ. The V and J ends lost 3 bases and 2 bases, in that order; junction bases with no gene match: 4. In DNA form, the CDR3 reads TGCGCCAGCAGCTCCCCGGGGGGGGCCTACGAGCAGTACTTC. It is translated as CASSSPGGAYEQYF.

This chain uses TRBV6-1 with TRBJ1-3; 9 positions agree with TRBD1. Germline V gene lookup returns CDR1 MNHNS and CDR2 SASEGT. The ends lost 10 bases at V and 0 bases at J; junction bases unmatched: 7. CDR3 length: 15 residues. The CDR3 bases are TGTGCCATCAGGACAGGGGCAAGCTCTGGAAACACCATATATTTT. This sequence encodes CAIRTGASSGNTIYF.

The chain combines TRBV6-1 with TRBJ1-2; D uncertain. The germline V gene encodes CDR1 MNHNS and CDR2 SASEGT. Trimming took 1 base from V and 1 from J, leaving 16 bases between them. The CDR3 totals 17 residues. The CDR3 DNA reads TGTGCCAGCAGTGAAGGGCGGTCCCCTATCCGTAACTATGGCTACACCTTC. It is translated as CASSEGRSPIRNYGYTF.

The rearrangement joins TRBV7-2 to TRBJ2-4, with D possibly matching TRBD2 (5 bases). There are 15 residues in the CDR3. Germline V gene data show CDR1 as SGHTA and CDR2 as FQGNSA. V dropped 5 bases and J dropped 5 bases, with 16 bases sitting between them. Here the CDR3 reads CASSPYWLAENIQYF. The CDR3 coding sequence is TGTGCCAGCAGCCCATACTGGCTAGCTGAAAACATTCAGTACTTC.

This rearrangement joins TRBV7-2 to TRBJ2-7; D is ambiguous. CDR1 and CDR2 from the germline V gene are SGHTA and FQGNSA. This CDR3 comprises 11 residues. Trimming took off 4 bases at V and 2 bases at J, with 3 bases between the two ends. The chain's CDR3 is CASSSTYEQYF. CDR3 nucleotide sequence: TGTGCCAGCAGCTCAACCTACGAGCAGTACTTC. The full variable domain, with the rest looked up from reference TRBV7-2 and TRBJ2-7, is GAGVSQSPSNKVTEKGKDVELRCDPISGHTALYWYRQSLGQGLEFLIYFQGNSAPDKSGLPSDRFSAERTGGSVSTLTIQRTQQEDSAVYLCASSSTYEQYFGPGTRLTVT.